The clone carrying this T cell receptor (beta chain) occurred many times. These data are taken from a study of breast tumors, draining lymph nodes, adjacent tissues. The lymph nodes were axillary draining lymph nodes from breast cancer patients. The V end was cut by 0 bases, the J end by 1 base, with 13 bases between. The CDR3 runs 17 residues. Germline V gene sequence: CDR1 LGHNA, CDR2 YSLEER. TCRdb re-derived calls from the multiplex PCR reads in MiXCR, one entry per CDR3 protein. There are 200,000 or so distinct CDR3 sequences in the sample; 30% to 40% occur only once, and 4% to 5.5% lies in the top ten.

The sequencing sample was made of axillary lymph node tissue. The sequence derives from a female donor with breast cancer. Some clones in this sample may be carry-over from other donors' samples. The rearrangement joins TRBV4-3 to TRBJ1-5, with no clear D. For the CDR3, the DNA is TGCGCCAGCAGCCAAGACTTTCTTACAATGAGCAATCAGCCCCAGCATTTT. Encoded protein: CASSQDFLTMSNQPQHF.